The sample holds many counts of the clone carrying this TCR beta chain. Its antigen is still unknown. Via MiXCR, TCRdb re-called the RT-PCR reads, giving one row per CDR3 protein. The table includes 450,000 to 600,000 distinct CDR3 sequences, approximately 7.7% detected once. This record comes from a study of response to subunit inactivated influenza vaccine. CDR3 length: 14 residues. Germline CDR1 reads SQVTM; CDR2 reads ANQGSEA. V gave up 7 bases and J gave up 4 bases; unmatched junction bases: 12. Findings and limits, study-wide: That few new T cells are recruited by each seasonal influenza vaccination was the authors' suggestion.

This sequence joins TRBV29-1 and TRBJ1-2; 7 bases align to TRBD1. This TCR was sampled from a man aged 50 to 69 who received an inactivated influenza vaccine. Sequences were derived from PBMCs from blood, sampled around 25 months after vaccination. The CDR3: CSGIDREKGYGYTF. Here the CDR3 DNA reads TGCAGCGGCATAGACAGGGAGAAAGGCTATGGCTACACCTTC.